Presented here are 20 T cell receptor beta chains from one specimen sequenced in a study of patients and donors after allogeneic stem cell transplantation. TCRdb independently ran MiXCR on the RT-PCR reads; one entry per CDR3 protein. The sample gives approximately 31,000 distinct CDR3 sequences, around 40% of which show up once; 76% is in the top ten. Sequenced input: blood, either unsorted or a sorted T cell fraction (not recorded which). These receptor sequences come from a human donor who was either an allogeneic HSCT recipient or a stem cell or donor lymphocyte infusion donor (not recorded which). It is not recorded whose cells these are; they may come from a transplant donor.

This clonotype came up a few times. This rearrangement joins TRBV29-1 to TRBJ1-1, with D possibly TRBD1 on 6 matching bases. CDR1 and CDR2 (germline): SQVTM, ANQGSEA. Trimming left V 4 bases short and J 5 bases short, with 11 bases between. The CDR3 covers 12 residues. CDR3 bases: TGCAGCGTTGTAGAGGGGGGGACTGAAGCTTTCTTT. It specifies CSVVEGGTEAFF.

This clonotype has just a few counts. The rearrangement joins TRBV6-2 or TRBV6-3 to TRBJ1-6; D is undetermined. CDR1 is MNHEY, CDR2 SVGEGT, per germline. This CDR3 is 11 amino acids long. Trimming cost V 5 bases and J 12 bases, with 8 bases left between them. The CDR3, as DNA: TGTGCCAGCAGTCCTGGACTACCCCTCCACTTT. Translating gives CASSPGLPLHF.

V gene TRBV5-6 combines with J gene TRBJ1-1, with 8 bases that match TRBD1. This CDR3 is 15 amino acids long. After removal of 2 bases from V and 6 bases from J, the junction contained 9 bases not matched to a gene. Germline loops: CDR1 SGHDT, CDR2 YYEEEE. The CDR3 loop is CASSLMDRATAEAFF. The CDR3, as DNA: TGTGCCAGCAGCTTAATGGACAGGGCAACGGCTGAAGCTTTCTTT. Based on the CDR3 plus reference TRBV5-6 and TRBJ1-1, the full variable domain is DAGVTQSPTHLIKTRGQQVTLRCSPKSGHDTVSWYQQALGQGPQFIFQYYEEEERQRGNFPDRFSGHQFPNYSSELNVNALLLGDSALYLCASSLMDRATAEAFFGQGTRLTVV.

V is TRBV19 and J is TRBJ2-1; 11 bases agree with TRBD2. V lost 5 bases to trimming and J lost 5 bases; unmatched junction nucleotides: 5. CDR1 and CDR2 from the germline V gene are LNHDA and SQIVND (reference sequence). The CDR3 is made up of 15 amino acids. The CDR3 here is CASSLQLAGDNEQFF. The DNA of the CDR3 is TGTGCCAGTAGTCTCCAACTAGCGGGAGACAATGAGCAGTTCTTC. Full variable domain (missing parts from reference TRBV19 and TRBJ2-1): DGGITQSPKYLFRKEGQNVTLSCEQNLNHDAMYWYRQDPGQGLRLIYYSQIVNDFQKGDIAEGYSVSREKKESFPLTVTSAQKNPTAFYLCASSLQLAGDNEQFFGPGTRLTVL.

This chain uses TRBV20-1 with TRBJ2-7; the D call may be TRBD1 or TRBD2 (5 bases each). This CDR3 is 14 amino acids long. Looked up from germline, CDR1 is DFQATT and CDR2 is SNEGSKA (reference sequence). The ends were cut back, 1 base at V and 2 bases at J, with 12 bases in the middle. This CDR3 reads CSARVGPYPYEQYF. The DNA for the CDR3 is TGCAGTGCTAGAGTGGGACCTTACCCCTACGAGCAGTACTTC.

The chain carries TRBV9 and TRBJ2-3; 8 bases align to TRBD1. Germline values: CDR1 SGDLS, CDR2 YYNGEE. V trimming: 0 bases; J trimming: 1 base; junction bases outside the gene matches: 4. This CDR3 has 16 amino acids. The CDR3 sequence is CASSVGTRGRTDTQYF. The CDR3 DNA is TGTGCCAGCAGCGTAGGCACCAGGGGGCGCACAGATACGCAGTATTTT.

This clonotype turned up a few times. V gene TRBV2 combines with J gene TRBJ2-3; perhaps TRBD2 as D (6 bases). CDR1 and CDR2 (germline): SNHLY, FYNNEI. Trimming left V 7 bases short and J 5 bases short, with 16 bases between. This CDR3 contains 14 residues. CDR3 in DNA: TGTGCCAGCACCCTAGCGCTCTTGGGAGATACGCAGTATTTT. Residues: CASTLALLGDTQYF.

V usage is TRBV6-5 and J usage is TRBJ1-6; D is undetermined. The CDR3 has 14 residues. V was trimmed by 6 bases and J by 0 bases, leaving 6 bases between them. Germline V gene data show CDR1 as MNHEY and CDR2 as SVGAGI. The CDR3 spells CASRRSSYNSPLHF. The DNA for the CDR3 is TGTGCCAGCAGACGAAGCTCCTATAATTCACCCCTCCACTTT.

The gene calls are TRBV6-2 or TRBV6-3 and TRBJ2-1, with 9 bases aligning to TRBD1. V lost 2 bases to trimming and J lost 5 bases; unmatched junction nucleotides: 7. Per the germline V gene, CDR1 is MNHEY and CDR2 is SVGEGT. This CDR3 has 16 amino acids. The CDR3, as DNA: TGTGCCAGCAGTTACGATGGACAGGGGTGGCACAATGAGCAGTTCTTC. Translation gives CASSYDGQGWHNEQFF.

In this sample, this clonotype turned up many times. The CDR3 loop reads CSVEGSGSGDTGELFF. The CDR3 coding sequence is TGCAGCGTTGAAGGTAGCGGGAGTGGTGACACCGGGGAGCTGTTTTTT. The chain uses TRBV29-1 and TRBJ2-2; 9 bases match TRBD2. CDR1 is SQVTM, CDR2 ANQGSEA, per germline. V lost 1 base and J lost 3; bases outside the gene matches: 6. The CDR3 runs 16 residues.

This clonotype was detected only a few times. CDR3: CATSNQGSTDTQYF. The CDR3 DNA sequence: TGTGCCACCTCCAACCAGGGGAGCACAGATACGCAGTATTTT. The chain has TRBV24-1 and TRBJ2-3, with D possibly TRBD1 on 6 matching bases. Trimming shortened V by 9 bases and J by 0 bases, and 12 bases separated the two germline ends. Germline V lookup: CDR1 KGHDR, CDR2 SFDVKD. The CDR3 has 14 residues.

This clonotype was detected only a few times. CDR3 sequence (DNA): TGCAGTGCTAGAGATGCAGGGAATACTGAAGCTTTCTTT. It is translated as CSARDAGNTEAFF. J is TRBJ1-1 and V is TRBV20-1; possible D gene TRBD1, 5 bases. V was trimmed by 0 bases and J by 5 bases, leaving 10 bases between them. There are 13 residues in the CDR3. The germline V gene encodes CDR1 DFQATT and CDR2 SNEGSKA (reference sequence).

The chain uses TRBV5-1 and TRBJ2-3; D assignment may be TRBD1 or TRBD2 (6 bases each). V gave up 3 bases and J gave up 2 bases, with 13 bases separating them. Germline V gives CDR1 SGHRS, CDR2 YFSETQ. The CDR3 totals 15 residues. This CDR3 is CASSYRGPHTDTQYF. In DNA, the CDR3 is TGCGCCAGCAGCTATCGGGGGCCCCACACAGATACGCAGTATTTT.

The chain links TRBV6-6 to TRBJ1-5, with 8 bases fitting TRBD1. This CDR3 has 15 amino acids. V gave up 0 bases and J gave up 8 bases; unmatched junction bases: 6. CDR1 and CDR2 from the germline V gene are MNHNY and SVGAGI (reference sequence). CDR3 sequence (DNA): TGTGCCAGCAGTTACTCTCGACAGGGGACAGAGCCCCAGCATTTT. It specifies CASSYSRQGTEPQHF.

The V call is TRBV3-1, the J call TRBJ2-5; the D gene is possibly TRBD1 (5 bases). V lost 0 bases to trimming and J lost 2 bases, with 16 bases between them. The germline V gene has CDR1 LGHDT and CDR2 YNNKEL (reference sequence). This CDR3 region has 17 residues. The CDR3 loop reads CASSQEAPGHRQETQYF. The CDR3 bases are TGTGCCAGCAGCCAAGAGGCGCCAGGGCACAGGCAAGAGACCCAGTACTTC.

This clonotype was observed a few times. J is TRBJ1-1 and V is TRBV12-3 or TRBV12-4; D unresolved. The CDR3 has 13 residues. The V and J ends lost 8 bases and 6 bases respectively, with 16 bases between them. CDR3 residues: CASLRASHAEAFF. CDR3 bases: TGTGCCAGCTTAAGAGCTTCACACGCTGAAGCTTTCTTT.

J is TRBJ1-2 and V is TRBV5-1; D is uncertain. CDR1 is SGHRS, CDR2 YFSETQ, per germline. CDR3 length: 13 residues. The V gene lost 0 bases and the J gene lost 4 bases, with 7 bases spanning the gap. CDR3 sequence reads: CASSLGPLYGYTF. The CDR3 coding sequence is TGCGCCAGCAGCTTGGGCCCCCTCTATGGCTACACCTTC.

This chain uses TRBV29-1 with TRBJ2-7; maybe TRBD2 (6 bases). The V gene lost 2 bases and the J gene lost 4 bases, with 12 bases spanning the gap. This CDR3 has 13 amino acids. Germline V CDR1 and CDR2: SQVTM, ANQGSEA. The CDR3 loop reads CSVENPGGYEQYF. The CDR3 bases are TGCAGCGTTGAAAACCCTGGGGGGTACGAGCAGTACTTC.

V is TRBV29-1 and J is TRBJ1-2, with D unclear. The germline gives CDR1 SQVTM, CDR2 ANQGSEA. This CDR3 contains 12 residues. V was shortened by 6 bases and J by 6 bases, with 14 bases between the two germline ends. The CDR3 DNA follows: TGCAGCGTCCCCCTAGGACGTAATGGCTACACCTTC. Protein sequence: CSVPLGRNGYTF.

The V and J genes are TRBV20-1 and TRBJ1-4; maybe TRBD1 (5 bases). V was cut by 4 bases and J by 12 bases, with 27 bases left in between. CDR3 length: 16 amino acids. Per the germline V gene, CDR1 is DFQATT and CDR2 is SNEGSKA (reference sequence). The chain's CDR3 is CSAIVTGTWQTKELFF. The CDR3, as DNA: TGCAGTGCTATAGTTACCGGGACCTGGCAAACGAAGGAACTGTTTTTT.